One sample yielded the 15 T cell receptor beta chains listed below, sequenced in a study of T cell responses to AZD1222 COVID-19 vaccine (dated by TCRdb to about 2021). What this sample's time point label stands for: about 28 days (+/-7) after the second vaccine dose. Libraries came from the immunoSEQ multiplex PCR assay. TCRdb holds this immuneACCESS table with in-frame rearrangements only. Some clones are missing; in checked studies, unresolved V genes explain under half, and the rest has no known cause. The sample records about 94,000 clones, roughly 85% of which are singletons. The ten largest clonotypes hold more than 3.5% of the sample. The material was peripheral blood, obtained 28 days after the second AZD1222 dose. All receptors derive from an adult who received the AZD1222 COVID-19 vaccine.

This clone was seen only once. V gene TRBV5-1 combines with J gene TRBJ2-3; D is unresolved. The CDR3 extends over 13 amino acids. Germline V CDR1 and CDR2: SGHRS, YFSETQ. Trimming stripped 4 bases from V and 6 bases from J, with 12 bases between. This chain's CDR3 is CASSLDRPDTQYF. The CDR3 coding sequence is TGCGCCAGCAGCCTGGACCGGCCGGATACGCAGTATTTT.

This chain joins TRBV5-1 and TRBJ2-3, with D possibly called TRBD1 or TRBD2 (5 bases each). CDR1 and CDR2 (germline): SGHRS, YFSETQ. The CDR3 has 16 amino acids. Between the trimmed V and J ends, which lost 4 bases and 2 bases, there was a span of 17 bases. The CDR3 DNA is TGCGCCAGCAGCGCTGGGGACCCCCCAATCACAGATACGCAGTATTTT. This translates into CASSAGDPPITDTQYF.

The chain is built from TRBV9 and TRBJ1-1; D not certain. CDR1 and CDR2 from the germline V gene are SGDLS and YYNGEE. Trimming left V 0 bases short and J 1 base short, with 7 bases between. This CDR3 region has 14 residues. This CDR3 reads CASSVGPENTEAFF. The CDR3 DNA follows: TGTGCCAGCAGCGTAGGCCCCGAGAACACTGAAGCTTTCTTT. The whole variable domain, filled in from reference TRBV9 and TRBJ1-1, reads DSGVTQTPKHLITATGQRVTLRCSPRSGDLSVYWYQQSLDQGLQFLIQYYNGEERAKGNILERFSAQQFPDLHSELNLSSLELGDSALYFCASSVGPENTEAFFGQGTRLTVV.

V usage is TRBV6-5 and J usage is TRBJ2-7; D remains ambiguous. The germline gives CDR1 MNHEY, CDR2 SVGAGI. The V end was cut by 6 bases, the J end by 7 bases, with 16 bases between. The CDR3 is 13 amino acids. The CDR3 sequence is CASRRVPTGEQYF. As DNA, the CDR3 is TGTGCCAGCAGACGGGTCCCAACGGGTGAGCAGTACTTC.

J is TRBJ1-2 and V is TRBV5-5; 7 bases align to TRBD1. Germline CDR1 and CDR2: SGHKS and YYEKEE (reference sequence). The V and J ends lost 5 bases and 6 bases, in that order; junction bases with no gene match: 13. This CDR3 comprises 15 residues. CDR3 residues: CASRPRATGENGYTF. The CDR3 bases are TGTGCCAGCAGACCCCGGGCTACAGGGGAAAATGGCTACACCTTC.

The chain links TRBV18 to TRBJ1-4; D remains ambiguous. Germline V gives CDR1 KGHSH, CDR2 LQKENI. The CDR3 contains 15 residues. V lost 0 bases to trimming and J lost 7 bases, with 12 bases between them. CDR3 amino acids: CASSPPVRVGEKLFF. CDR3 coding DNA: TGTGCCAGCTCACCACCTGTCCGGGTGGGTGAAAAACTGTTTTTT.

CDR3 sequence (DNA): TGTGCCAGCAGTTTACGACAGGGAGGGGTTGAGACCCAGTACTTC. Amino acid sequence: CASSLRQGGVETQYF. V and J are TRBV27 and TRBJ2-5, with D perhaps matching TRBD1 or TRBD2 (7 bases each). The ends were cut back, 2 bases at V and 5 bases at J, with 15 bases in the middle. The V gene's germline CDR1 is MNHEY and CDR2 SMNVEV (reference sequence). CDR3 length: 15 residues.

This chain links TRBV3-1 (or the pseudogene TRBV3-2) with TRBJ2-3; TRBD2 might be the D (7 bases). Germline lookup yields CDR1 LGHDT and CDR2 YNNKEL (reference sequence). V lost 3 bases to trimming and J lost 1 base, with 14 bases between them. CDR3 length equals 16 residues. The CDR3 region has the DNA TGTGCCAGCAGCCAGAAGGGGGGGCCACGCACAGATACGCAGTATTTT. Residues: CASSQKGGPRTDTQYF.

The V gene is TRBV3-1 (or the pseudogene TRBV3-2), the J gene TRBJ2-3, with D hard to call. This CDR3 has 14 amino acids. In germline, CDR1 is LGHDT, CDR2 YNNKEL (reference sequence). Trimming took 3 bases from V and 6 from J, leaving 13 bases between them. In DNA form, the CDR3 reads TGTGCCAGCAGCCATTGGGATTTTCGGGATACGCAGTATTTT. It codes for CASSHWDFRDTQYF.

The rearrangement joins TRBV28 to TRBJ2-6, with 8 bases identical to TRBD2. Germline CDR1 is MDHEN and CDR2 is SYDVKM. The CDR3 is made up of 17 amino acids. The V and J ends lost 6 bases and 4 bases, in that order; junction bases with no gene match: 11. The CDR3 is CASRGVVAGPGANVLTF. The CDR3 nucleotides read TGTGCCAGCAGGGGGGTGGTAGCGGGACCCGGGGCCAACGTCCTGACTTTC.

CDR3 sequence reads: CASSWTPGSDNEQFF. The CDR3 nucleotides read TGCGCCAGCAGCTGGACTCCCGGGTCAGACAATGAGCAGTTCTTC. This rearrangement joins TRBV5-1 to TRBJ2-1; D possibly corresponds to TRBD2 (5 bases). The CDR3 has 15 residues. V lost 3 bases and J lost 5, with 15 bases in between. From germline, CDR1 is SGHRS and CDR2 YFSETQ.

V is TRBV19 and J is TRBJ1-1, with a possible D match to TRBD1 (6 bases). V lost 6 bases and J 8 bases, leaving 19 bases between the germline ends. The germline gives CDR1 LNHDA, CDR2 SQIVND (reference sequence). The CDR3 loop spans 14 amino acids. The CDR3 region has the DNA TGTGCCAGTAGGACTTCAGGGGCCGCGTTCGAAGCTTTCTTT. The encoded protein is CASRTSGAAFEAFF.

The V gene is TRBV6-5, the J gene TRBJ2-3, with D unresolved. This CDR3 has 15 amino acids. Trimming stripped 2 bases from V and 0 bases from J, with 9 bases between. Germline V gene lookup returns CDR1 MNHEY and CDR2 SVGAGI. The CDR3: CASSYTDASTDTQYF. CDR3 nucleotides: TGTGCCAGCAGTTACACCGATGCTAGCACAGATACGCAGTATTTT.

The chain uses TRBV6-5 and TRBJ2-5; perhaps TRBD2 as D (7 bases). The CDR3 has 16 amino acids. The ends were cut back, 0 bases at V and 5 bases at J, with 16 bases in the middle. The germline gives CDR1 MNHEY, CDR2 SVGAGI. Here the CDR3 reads CASSYSTSGGWETQYF. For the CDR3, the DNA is TGTGCCAGCAGTTACTCGACCTCGGGGGGCTGGGAGACCCAGTACTTC.

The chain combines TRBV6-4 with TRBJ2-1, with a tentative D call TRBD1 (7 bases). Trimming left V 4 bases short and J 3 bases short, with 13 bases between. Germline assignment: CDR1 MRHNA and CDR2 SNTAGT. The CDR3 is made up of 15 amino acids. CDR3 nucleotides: TGTGCCAGCAGTGCCCAGGGGGGAGGCTACAATGAGCAGTTCTTC. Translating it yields CASSAQGGGYNEQFF.